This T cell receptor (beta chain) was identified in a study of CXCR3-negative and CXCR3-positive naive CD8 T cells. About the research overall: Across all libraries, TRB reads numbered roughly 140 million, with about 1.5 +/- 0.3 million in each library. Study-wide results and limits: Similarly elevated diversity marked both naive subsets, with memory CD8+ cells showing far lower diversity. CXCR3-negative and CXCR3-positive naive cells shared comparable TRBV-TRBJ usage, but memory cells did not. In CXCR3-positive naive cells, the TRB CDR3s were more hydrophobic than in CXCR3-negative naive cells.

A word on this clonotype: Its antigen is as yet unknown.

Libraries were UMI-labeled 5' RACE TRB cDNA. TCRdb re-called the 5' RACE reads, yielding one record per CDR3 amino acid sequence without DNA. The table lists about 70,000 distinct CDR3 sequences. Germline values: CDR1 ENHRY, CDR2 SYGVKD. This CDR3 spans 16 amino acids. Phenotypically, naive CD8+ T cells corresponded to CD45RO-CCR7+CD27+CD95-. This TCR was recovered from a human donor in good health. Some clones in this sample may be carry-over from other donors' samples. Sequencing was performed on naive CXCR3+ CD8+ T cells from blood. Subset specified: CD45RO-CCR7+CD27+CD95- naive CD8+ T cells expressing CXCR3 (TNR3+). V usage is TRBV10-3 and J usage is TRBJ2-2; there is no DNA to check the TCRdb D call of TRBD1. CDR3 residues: CATWGQLYGNTGELFF.